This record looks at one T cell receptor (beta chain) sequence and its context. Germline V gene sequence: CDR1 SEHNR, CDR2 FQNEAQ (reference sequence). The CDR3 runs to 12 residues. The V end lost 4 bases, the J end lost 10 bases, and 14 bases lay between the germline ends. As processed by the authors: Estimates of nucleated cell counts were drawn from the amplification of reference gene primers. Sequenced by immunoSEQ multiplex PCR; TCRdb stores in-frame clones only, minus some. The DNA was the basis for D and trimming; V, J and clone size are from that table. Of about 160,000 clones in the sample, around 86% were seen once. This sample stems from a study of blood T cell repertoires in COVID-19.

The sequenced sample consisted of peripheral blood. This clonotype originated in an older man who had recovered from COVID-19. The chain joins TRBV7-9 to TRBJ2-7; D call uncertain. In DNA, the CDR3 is TGTGCCAGCAGCTCCCAAACGACAAGTCAGTACTTC. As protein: CASSSQTTSQYF.